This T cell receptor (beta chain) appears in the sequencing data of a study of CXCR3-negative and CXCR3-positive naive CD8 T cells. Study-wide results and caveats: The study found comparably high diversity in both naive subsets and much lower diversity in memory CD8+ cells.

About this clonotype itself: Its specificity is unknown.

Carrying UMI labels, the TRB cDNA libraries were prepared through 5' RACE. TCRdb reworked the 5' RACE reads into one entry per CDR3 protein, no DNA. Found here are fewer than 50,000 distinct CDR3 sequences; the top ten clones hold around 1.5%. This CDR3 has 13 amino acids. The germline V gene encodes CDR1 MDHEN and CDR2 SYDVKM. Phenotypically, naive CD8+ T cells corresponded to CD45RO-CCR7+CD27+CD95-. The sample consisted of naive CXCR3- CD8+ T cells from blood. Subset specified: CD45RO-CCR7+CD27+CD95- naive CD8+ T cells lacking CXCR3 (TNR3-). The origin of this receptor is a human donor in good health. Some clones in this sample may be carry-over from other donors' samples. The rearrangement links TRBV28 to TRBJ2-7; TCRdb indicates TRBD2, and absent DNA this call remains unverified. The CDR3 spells CASSFSPILEQYF.